Following are 25 T cell receptor beta chains from one sample sequenced in a study of blood T cell repertoires in COVID-19. Clones were read by immunoSEQ multiplex PCR, and TCRdb kept only the in-frame ones, dropping some. The table shows around 340,000 clones, with 80% to 90% occurring only once. The sequencing input was PBMCs or T cells enriched from blood (not recorded which). The receptors here all came from a woman in her thirties or forties with acute COVID-19.

This clone was counted a few times. This sequence joins TRBV19 and TRBJ1-4; D may be TRBD1 (5 bases). Trimming pared 3 bases from V and 4 bases from J, leaving 12 bases between. There are 15 residues in the CDR3. Germline-derived CDR1 and CDR2 are LNHDA and SQIVND (reference sequence). Here the CDR3 reads CASSMVSGGNEKLFF. CDR3 in DNA: TGTGCCAGTAGTATGGTATCCGGGGGTAATGAAAAACTGTTTTTT.

In this sample, this clone turned up once. The chain combines TRBV6-5 with TRBJ2-7, with 9 nucleotides matching TRBD1. CDR3 length: 14 residues. From germline, CDR1 is MNHEY and CDR2 SVGAGI. The J segment lost 5 bases and the V segment lost 6 bases, leaving 8 bases of the junction unmatched. This chain's CDR3 is CASRGTGLTHEQYF. In DNA, the CDR3 is TGTGCCAGCAGGGGGACAGGGTTAACCCACGAGCAGTACTTC.

The V call is TRBV2, the J call TRBJ1-3; perhaps TRBD1 as D (6 bases). Trimming stripped 4 bases from V and 2 bases from J, with 12 bases between. The CDR3 spans 15 residues. CDR1 and CDR2 from the germline V gene are SNHLY and FYNNEI. The CDR3 DNA is TGTGCCAGCAGTGTTCTCCCAGGGGCTGGAAACACCATATATTTT. Encoded protein: CASSVLPGAGNTIYF.

V and J are TRBV19 and TRBJ2-3; 7 bases are a match to TRBD2. This CDR3 contains 15 residues. Germline values: CDR1 LNHDA, CDR2 SQIVND (reference sequence). Losses at the gene ends were 4 bases for V and 4 bases for J; bases not matched to a gene: 8. The CDR3 region has the DNA TGTGCCAGTAGTAGCGGGAGTAATTTGGCAGATACGCAGTATTTT. It specifies CASSSGSNLADTQYF.

The rearrangement uses TRBV5-1 and TRBJ2-7; tentatively, D is TRBD2 (5 bases). V was shortened by 0 bases and J by 0 bases, with 10 bases between the two germline ends. Looked up from germline, CDR1 is SGHRS and CDR2 is YFSETQ. CDR3 length: 15 residues. Here the CDR3 reads CASSLVGGPSYEQYF. The CDR3, as DNA: TGCGCCAGCAGCTTGGTCGGAGGCCCCTCCTACGAGCAGTACTTC.

The table lists this clone with a count of one. The gene calls are TRBV6-5 and TRBJ1-3; D gene ambiguous. The CDR3 contains 16 residues. In germline, CDR1 is MNHEY, CDR2 SVGAGI. V was shortened by 0 bases and J by 2 bases, with 11 bases between the two germline ends. The CDR3 DNA sequence: TGTGCCAGCAGTTACTCGTCCTCCGGGACTGGAAACACCATATATTTT. Protein sequence: CASSYSSSGTGNTIYF.

The J gene is TRBJ1-1, the V gene TRBV29-1; D not certain. Germline CDR1 and CDR2: SQVTM and ANQGSEA. The CDR3 spans 13 residues. V lost 1 base, J lost 5 bases, and 11 bases lay in between. CDR3 in amino acids: CSVEGGRRTEAFF. The CDR3 DNA sequence: TGCAGCGTTGAAGGTGGAAGGAGGACTGAAGCTTTCTTT.

The chain combines TRBV5-5 with TRBJ1-5, with D hard to call. The CDR3 consists of 14 residues. The germline V and J ends were trimmed by 2 bases and 8 bases, with 14 bases remaining between them. Germline V gene data show CDR1 as SGHKS and CDR2 as YYEKEE (reference sequence). The CDR3 is CASSFMGSREPQHF. In DNA form, the CDR3 reads TGTGCCAGCAGCTTTATGGGGAGTCGGGAGCCCCAGCATTTT.

This clone was seen just once. The chain carries TRBV3-1 (or the pseudogene TRBV3-2) and TRBJ2-7; 8 bases align to TRBD2. J was trimmed by 2 bases and V by 4 bases; bases with no gene match: 4. The CDR3 loop spans 14 amino acids. Germline-derived CDR1 and CDR2 are LGHDT and YNNKEL (reference sequence). CDR3 sequence reads: CASSRGTSTYEQYF. CDR3 in DNA: TGTGCCAGCAGCCGCGGGACTAGTACCTACGAGCAGTACTTC.

J is TRBJ2-7 and V is TRBV19, with D possibly TRBD1 on 6 matching bases. There are 15 residues in the CDR3. The V gene lost 4 bases and the J gene lost 3 bases, with 16 bases spanning the gap. CDR1 and CDR2 from the germline V gene are LNHDA and SQIVND (reference sequence). CDR3 in DNA: TGTGCCAGTAGTACCGGACAGCCCGGCCTCTACGAGCAGTACTTC. Its protein product is CASSTGQPGLYEQYF.

This clone was counted only a few times. The same CDR3 arises from other DNA sequences in this sample as well. Here the CDR3 reads CASTRTANTEAFF. In nucleotides, the CDR3 is TGTGCCAGCACGAGGACAGCGAACACTGAAGCTTTCTTT. The chain links TRBV28 to TRBJ1-1; weak D call: TRBD1 (6 bases). Trimming removed 7 bases at V and 1 base at J, with 10 bases between. CDR1 is MDHEN, CDR2 SYDVKM, per germline. The CDR3 runs 13 residues.

The chain couples TRBV28 to TRBJ1-1, with D uncertain. V was pared by 4 bases and J by 2 bases, with 8 bases between. From germline, CDR1 is MDHEN and CDR2 SYDVKM. This CDR3 has 13 residues. The CDR3 region is CASSSRYNTEAFF. The CDR3 DNA sequence: TGTGCCAGCAGTTCCCGGTATAACACTGAAGCTTTCTTT.

The chain is built from TRBV7-3 and TRBJ2-2; D remains ambiguous. The CDR3 is made up of 13 amino acids. V shed 4 bases and J shed 6 bases, with 9 bases lying between them. Germline loops: CDR1 SGHTA, CDR2 FQGTGA. CDR3 DNA: TGTGCCAGCAGCTCAGACTGGTCCGGGGAGCTGTTTTTT. It translates to CASSSDWSGELFF.

The chain has TRBV4-1 and TRBJ1-4; 7 bases are a match to TRBD1. In germline, CDR1 is MGHRA, CDR2 YSYEKL. This CDR3 has 14 residues. With 2 bases clipped from V and 7 bases from J, the junction kept 4 bases outside the gene matches. The CDR3 DNA reads as TGCGCCAGCAGCCAAACAGGGGTGGGTGAAAAACTGTTTTTT. Residues: CASSQTGVGEKLFF.

The CDR3 protein is CASSQVSGSSYEQYF. The CDR3 DNA sequence: TGTGCCAGCAGCCAAGTCAGCGGGAGCTCCTACGAGCAGTACTTC. The gene calls are TRBV4-2 and TRBJ2-7; 8 bases line up with TRBD2. Unmatched junction bases numbered 2, after V lost 1 base and J lost 0 bases. The germline V gene encodes CDR1 LGHNA and CDR2 YNFKEQ. There are 15 residues in the CDR3.

This clone was found once. Written as DNA, the CDR3 is TGTGCCAGCAGCTTAGGATTGGTGACAGGGGTTATCCTAGCCAAAAACATTCAGTACTTC. Its protein product is CASSLGLVTGVILAKNIQYF. The gene calls are TRBV7-8 and TRBJ2-4; 8 positions agree with TRBD1. This CDR3 is 20 amino acids long. J lost 0 bases, V lost 1 base, and 14 bases had no gene match. The germline gives CDR1 SGHVS, CDR2 FQNEAQ. Full variable domain (outside the CDR3, taken from reference TRBV7-8 and TRBJ2-4): GAGVSQSPRYKVAKRGQDVALRCDPISGHVSLFWYQQALGQGPEFLTYFQNEAQLDKSGLPSDRFFAERPEGSVSTLKIQRTQQEDSAVYLCASSLGLVTGVILAKNIQYFGAGTRLSVL.

The chain has TRBV9 and TRBJ1-2, with TRBD1 as a possible D gene (5 bases). The V gene lost 1 base and the J gene lost 5 bases, with 9 bases spanning the gap. Germline values: CDR1 SGDLS, CDR2 YYNGEE. The CDR3 is 13 amino acids. The CDR3 is CASSVMGPYGYTF. CDR3 nucleotide sequence: TGTGCCAGCAGCGTAATGGGGCCATATGGCTACACCTTC.

The chain recombines TRBV23-1 with TRBJ2-7; 11 bases are a match to TRBD1. TRBV23-1 is known as an ORF, though its function is uncertain. The CDR3 spans 16 residues. V trimming: 8 bases; J trimming: 3 bases; junction bases outside the gene matches: 12. DNA of the CDR3: TGCGCCAGCGGGAACAACGGACAGGGGGCGGACTACGAGCAGTACTTC. This translates into CASGNNGQGADYEQYF.

As concerns this clone: Other DNA sequences in this sample translate to the same CDR3. The CDR3 nucleotides are TGTGCCAGCAGCTTATTCGTAACAGATACGCAGTATTTT. The encoded protein is CASSLFVTDTQYF. The J gene is TRBJ2-3, the V gene TRBV11-2, with unresolved D. CDR3 length equals 13 residues. Germline V gives CDR1 SGHAT, CDR2 FQNNGV. Trimming removed 2 bases from V and 3 bases from J, with 6 bases in between.

The sample holds one count of this clone. The rearrangement joins TRBV10-3 to TRBJ2-3; a weak D match, TRBD1 (5 bases). The length of the CDR3 is 11 residues. Germline CDR1 is ENHRY and CDR2 is SYGVKD. Trimming left V 10 bases short and J 6 bases short, with 11 bases between. The CDR3 coding sequence is TGTGCCACCCGACAGTCTGATACGCAGTATTTT. Protein product: CATRQSDTQYF.

This clone was observed many times. The J gene is TRBJ2-7, the V gene TRBV24-1, with TRBD1 identical over 8 bases. Unmatched junction bases numbered 1, after V lost 7 bases and J lost 3 bases. The germline V gene encodes CDR1 KGHDR and CDR2 SFDVKD. CDR3 length equals 12 residues. The DNA of the CDR3 is TGTGCCACCAGCGGACAGGGCTACGAGCAGTACTTC. Translation gives CATSGQGYEQYF.

The V and J genes are TRBV2 and TRBJ1-2, with D possibly matching TRBD1 (5 bases). V lost 6 bases and J lost 4, with 15 bases in between. The CDR3 has 14 amino acids. Germline V gene sequence: CDR1 SNHLY, CDR2 FYNNEI. The CDR3 is CASRETVNAYGYTF. CDR3 bases: TGTGCCAGCAGGGAGACAGTCAACGCCTATGGCTACACCTTC.

This rearrangement joins TRBV7-9 to TRBJ2-3; D is possibly TRBD1 (5 bases). Looked up from germline, CDR1 is SEHNR and CDR2 is FQNEAQ (reference sequence). This CDR3 comprises 14 residues. V was trimmed by 2 bases and J by 5 bases, leaving 11 bases between them. This CDR3 reads CASSLSVGLDTQYF. The CDR3 DNA reads TGTGCCAGCAGCTTATCTGTGGGGCTAGATACGCAGTATTTT.

This rearrangement joins TRBV4-3 to TRBJ2-3; weak D call: TRBD1 (6 bases). CDR3 size: 15 residues. The germline gives CDR1 LGHNA, CDR2 YSLEER. Trimming shortened V by 2 bases and J by 3 bases, and 12 bases separated the two germline ends. CDR3 DNA: TGCGCCAGCAGCCAATCCGACAGGTTAACAGATACGCAGTATTTT. It specifies CASSQSDRLTDTQYF.

V usage is TRBV5-3 and J usage is TRBJ1-1; 9 positions match TRBD1. TRBV5-3 is given ORF status, its function remaining uncertain. Trimming cost V 2 bases and J 7 bases; bases outside gene matches: 18. CDR3 size: 18 residues. CDR3 in DNA: TGTGCCAGAAGCTTAATGGGCCTACATGGGACAGGGCTCGGTGAAGCTTTCTTT. Protein: CARSLMGLHGTGLGEAFF.